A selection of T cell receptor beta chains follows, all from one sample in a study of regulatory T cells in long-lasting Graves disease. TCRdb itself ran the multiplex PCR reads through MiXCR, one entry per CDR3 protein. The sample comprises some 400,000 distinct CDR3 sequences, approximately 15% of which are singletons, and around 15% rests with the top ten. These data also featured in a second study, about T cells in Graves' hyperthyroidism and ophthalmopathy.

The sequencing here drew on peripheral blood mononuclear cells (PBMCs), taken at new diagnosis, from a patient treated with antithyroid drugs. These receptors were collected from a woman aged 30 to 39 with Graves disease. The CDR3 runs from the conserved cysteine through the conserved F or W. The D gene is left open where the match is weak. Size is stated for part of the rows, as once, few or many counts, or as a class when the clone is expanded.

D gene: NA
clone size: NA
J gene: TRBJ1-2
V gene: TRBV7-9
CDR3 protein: CASSLEAPAFNYGYTF
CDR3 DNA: TGTGCCAGCAGCTTAGAAGCCCCCGCCTTTAACTATGGCTACACCTTC

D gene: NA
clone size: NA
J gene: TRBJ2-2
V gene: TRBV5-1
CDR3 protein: CASRLGDSSNTGELFF
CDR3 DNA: TGCGCCAGCAGGCTCGGAGATTCGTCGAACACCGGGGAGCTGTTTTTT

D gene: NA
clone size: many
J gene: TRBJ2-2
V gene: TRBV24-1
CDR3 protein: CATSDFRGNTGELFF
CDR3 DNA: TGTGCCACCAGTGATTTCCGCGGGAACACCGGGGAGCTGTTTTTT

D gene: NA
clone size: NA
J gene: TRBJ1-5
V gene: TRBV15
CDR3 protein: CATSTTGSNQPQHF
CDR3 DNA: TGTGCCACCAGCACCACTGGTAGCAATCAGCCCCAGCATTTT

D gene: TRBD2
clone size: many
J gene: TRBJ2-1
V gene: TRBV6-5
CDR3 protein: CASSYGGLAGYNEQFF
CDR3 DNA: TGTGCCAGCAGTTACGGGGGACTAGCGGGTTACAATGAGCAGTTCTTC

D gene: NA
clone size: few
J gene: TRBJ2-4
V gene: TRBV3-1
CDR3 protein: CASSPRGGDIQYF
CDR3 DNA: TGTGCCAGCAGCCCCAGAGGGGGGGACATTCAGTACTTC

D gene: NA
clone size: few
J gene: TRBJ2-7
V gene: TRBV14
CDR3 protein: CASSQEGDPEQYF
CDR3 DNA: TGTGCCAGCAGCCAAGAGGGTGACCCCGAGCAGTACTTC

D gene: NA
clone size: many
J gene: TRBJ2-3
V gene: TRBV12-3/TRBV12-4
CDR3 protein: CASRPGLYTDTQYF
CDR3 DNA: TGTGCCAGCAGGCCGGGACTTTACACAGATACGCAGTATTTT

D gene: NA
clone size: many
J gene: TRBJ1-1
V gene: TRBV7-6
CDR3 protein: CASSLALSGTEAFF
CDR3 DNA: TGTGCCAGCAGCTTAGCGTTATCCGGAACTGAAGCTTTCTTT

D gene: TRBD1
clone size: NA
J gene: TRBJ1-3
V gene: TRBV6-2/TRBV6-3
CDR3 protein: CASSRTGLDSGNTIYF
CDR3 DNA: TGTGCCAGCAGCCGGACAGGCTTGGACTCTGGAAACACCATATATTTT

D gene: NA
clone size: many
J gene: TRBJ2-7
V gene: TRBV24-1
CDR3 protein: CATSDSTKSSYEQYF
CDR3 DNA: TGTGCCACCAGTGACTCGACCAAATCATCCTACGAGCAGTACTTC

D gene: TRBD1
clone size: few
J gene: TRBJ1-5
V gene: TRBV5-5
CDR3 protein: CASSLQATGGGQPQHF
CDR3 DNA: TGTGCCAGCAGCTTGCAAGCGACAGGGGGCGGTCAGCCCCAGCATTTT

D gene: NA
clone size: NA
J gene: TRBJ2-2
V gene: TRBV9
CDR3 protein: CASSVSTVPLNTGELFF
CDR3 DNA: TGTGCCAGCAGCGTTTCAACGGTTCCTTTAAACACCGGGGAGCTGTTTTTT

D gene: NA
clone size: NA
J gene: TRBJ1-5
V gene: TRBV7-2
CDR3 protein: CASSRQYSNQPQHF
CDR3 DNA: TGTGCCAGCAGCCGACAGTATAGCAATCAGCCCCAGCATTTT

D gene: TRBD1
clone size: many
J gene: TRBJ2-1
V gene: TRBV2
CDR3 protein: CASRGGTGHEQFF
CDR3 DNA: TGTGCCAGCAGGGGGGGGACAGGGCATGAGCAGTTCTTC

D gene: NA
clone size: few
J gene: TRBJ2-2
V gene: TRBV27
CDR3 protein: CASSLSRNTGELFF
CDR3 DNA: TGTGCCAGCAGTTTATCGCGGAACACCGGGGAGCTGTTTTTT

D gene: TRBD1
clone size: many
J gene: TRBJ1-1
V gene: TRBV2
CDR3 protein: CASGRGQGFTEAFF
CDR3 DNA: TGTGCCAGCGGTAGGGGACAGGGGTTTACTGAAGCTTTCTTT

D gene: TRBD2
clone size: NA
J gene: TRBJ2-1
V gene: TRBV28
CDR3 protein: CASSFGAGGPYNEQFF
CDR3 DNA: TGTGCCAGCAGTTTTGGAGCGGGAGGGCCCTACAATGAGCAGTTCTTC

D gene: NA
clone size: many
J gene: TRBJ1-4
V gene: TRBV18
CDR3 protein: CASSANEKLFF
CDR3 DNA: TGTGCCAGCTCAGCCAATGAAAAACTGTTTTTT

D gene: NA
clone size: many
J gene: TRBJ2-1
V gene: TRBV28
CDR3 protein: CASSGNNEQFF
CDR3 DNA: TGTGCCAGCAGCGGAAACAATGAGCAGTTCTTC

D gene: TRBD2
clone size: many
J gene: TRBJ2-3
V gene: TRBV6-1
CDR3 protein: CASRRIAGGSDTQYF
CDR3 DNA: TGTGCCAGCAGAAGAATAGCGGGAGGCTCAGATACGCAGTATTTT

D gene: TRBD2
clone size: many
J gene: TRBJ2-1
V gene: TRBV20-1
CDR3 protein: CSAPALREGAGEQFF
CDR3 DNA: TGCAGTGCCCCTGCCCTGCGGGAGGGGGCTGGTGAGCAGTTCTTC

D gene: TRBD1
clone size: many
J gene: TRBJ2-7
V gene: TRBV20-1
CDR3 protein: CSAGDSPPANYEQYF
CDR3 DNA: TGCAGTGCTGGGGACAGCCCGCCCGCCAACTACGAGCAGTACTTC

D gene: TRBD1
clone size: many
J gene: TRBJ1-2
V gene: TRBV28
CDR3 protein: CASSFAPTGSYVYGYTF
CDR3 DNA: TGTGCCAGCAGTTTTGCCCCGACAGGGAGTTATGTCTATGGCTACACCTTC

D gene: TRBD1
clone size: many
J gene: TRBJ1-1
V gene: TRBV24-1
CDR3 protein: CATRRGTGEKAFF
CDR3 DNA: TGTGCCACCAGGAGGGGGACAGGGGAAAAAGCTTTCTTT

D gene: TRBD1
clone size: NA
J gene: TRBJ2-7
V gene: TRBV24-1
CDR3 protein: CATSVRGLSYEQYF
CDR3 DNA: TGTGCCACCAGCGTAAGGGGGCTTTCCTACGAGCAGTACTTC

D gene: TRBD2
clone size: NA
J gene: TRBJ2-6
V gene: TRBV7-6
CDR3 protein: CASSPFPMASGGSGANVLTF
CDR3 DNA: TGTGCCAGCAGCCCCTTCCCCATGGCTAGCGGGGGCTCTGGGGCCAACGTCCTGACTTTC

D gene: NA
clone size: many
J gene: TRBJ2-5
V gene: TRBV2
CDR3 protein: CASSDQGWETQYF
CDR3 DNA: TGTGCCAGCAGTGATCAGGGTTGGGAGACCCAGTACTTC

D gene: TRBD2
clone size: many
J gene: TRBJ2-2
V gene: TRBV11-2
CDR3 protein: CASSLEGGLAATGELFF
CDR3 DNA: TGTGCCAGCAGCTTAGAGGGGGGACTAGCTGCAACCGGGGAGCTGTTTTTT

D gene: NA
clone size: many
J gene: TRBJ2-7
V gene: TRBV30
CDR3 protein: CAWSAPRLFYEQYF
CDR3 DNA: TGTGCCTGGAGCGCCCCGCGACTTTTCTACGAGCAGTACTTC

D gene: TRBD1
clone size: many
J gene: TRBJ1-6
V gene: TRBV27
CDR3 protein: CASSELTGSGSPLHF
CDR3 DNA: TGTGCCAGCAGTGAACTGACAGGGTCAGGGTCACCCCTCCACTTT

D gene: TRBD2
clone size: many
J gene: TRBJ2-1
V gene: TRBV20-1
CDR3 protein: CSARGEGGSNSYNEQFF
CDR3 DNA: TGCAGTGCTAGAGGGGAGGGAGGGTCGAACTCCTACAATGAGCAGTTCTTC

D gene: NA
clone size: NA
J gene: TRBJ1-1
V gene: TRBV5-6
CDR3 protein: CASSGVPGGTATLRF
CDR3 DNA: TGTGCCAGCAGCGGCGTGCCGGGGGGGACTGCCACCCTTCGCTTT

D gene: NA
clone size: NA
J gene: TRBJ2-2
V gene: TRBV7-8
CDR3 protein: CASLDYFPGELFF
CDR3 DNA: TGTGCCAGCTTGGACTACTTTCCCGGGGAGCTGTTTTTT

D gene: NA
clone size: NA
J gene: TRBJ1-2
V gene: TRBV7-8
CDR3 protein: CASSLAPRGIYGYTF
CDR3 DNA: TGTGCCAGCAGCTTGGCCCCCCGAGGAATATATGGCTACACCTTC

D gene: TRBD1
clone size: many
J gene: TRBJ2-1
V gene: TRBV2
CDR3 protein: CASSEARQGAYNEQFF
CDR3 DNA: TGTGCCAGCAGTGAAGCGCGACAGGGAGCCTACAATGAGCAGTTCTTC

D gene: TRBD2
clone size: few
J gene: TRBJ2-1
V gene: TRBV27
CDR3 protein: CASSRAGGLAVFEQFF
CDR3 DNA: TGTGCCAGCAGTCGCGCTGGGGGACTAGCGGTTTTCGAGCAGTTCTTC

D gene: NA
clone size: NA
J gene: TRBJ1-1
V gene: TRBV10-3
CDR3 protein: CAISELSREGAFF
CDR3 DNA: TGTGCCATCAGTGAGCTCAGCAGGGAGGGAGCTTTCTTT

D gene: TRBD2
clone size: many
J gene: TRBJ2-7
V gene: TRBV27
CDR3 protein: CASSLLGTSVSEQYF
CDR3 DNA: TGTGCCAGCAGTTTATTAGGGACTAGCGTCAGCGAGCAGTACTTC

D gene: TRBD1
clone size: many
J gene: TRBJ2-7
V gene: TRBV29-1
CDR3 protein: CSVEGPSRDRVTYEQYF
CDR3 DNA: TGCAGCGTTGAAGGCCCATCCCGGGACAGGGTGACGTACGAGCAGTACTTC

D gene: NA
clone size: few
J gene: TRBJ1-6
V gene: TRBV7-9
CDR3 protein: CASSPGLNNSPLHF
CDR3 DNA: TGTGCCAGCAGCCCGGGACTGAATAATTCACCCCTCCACTTT

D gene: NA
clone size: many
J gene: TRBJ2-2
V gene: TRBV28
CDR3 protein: CASSDVRGAGELFF
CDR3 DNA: TGTGCCAGCAGTGACGTCAGGGGGGCCGGGGAGCTGTTTTTT

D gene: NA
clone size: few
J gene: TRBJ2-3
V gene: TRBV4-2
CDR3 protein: CASSQEGANTQYF
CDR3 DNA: TGTGCCAGCAGCCAAGAGGGAGCGAATACGCAGTATTTT

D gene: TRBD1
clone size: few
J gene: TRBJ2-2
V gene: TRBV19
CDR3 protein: CASKIWRAGGRVGELFF
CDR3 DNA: TGTGCCAGTAAAATCTGGCGTGCAGGGGGCCGGGTCGGGGAGCTGTTTTTT

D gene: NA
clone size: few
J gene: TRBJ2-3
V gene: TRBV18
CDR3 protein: CATSPPSGDTQYF
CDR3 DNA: TGTGCCACCTCACCTCCAAGTGGGGATACGCAGTATTTT

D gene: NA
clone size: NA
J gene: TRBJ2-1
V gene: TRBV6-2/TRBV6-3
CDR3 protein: CASSLGLKNEQFF
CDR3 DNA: TGTGCCAGCAGCCTGGGGTTGAAGAATGAGCAGTTCTTC

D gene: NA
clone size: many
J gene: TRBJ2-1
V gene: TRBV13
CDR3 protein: CASSLAPIEVSYNEQFF
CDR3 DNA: TGTGCCAGCAGCTTAGCCCCCATTGAGGTCTCCTACAATGAGCAGTTCTTC